One sample yielded the 11 T cell receptor beta chains listed below, sequenced in a study of blood T cell repertoires in COVID-19. Here immunoSEQ multiplex PCR was the method, and the copy in TCRdb shows in-frame clones only, minus some. The sample records about 81,000 clones, about nine tenths being singletons. Source material: peripheral blood. Every receptor here comes from a woman aged 45-59 years in a cohort sampled during active COVID-19.

This clone was seen once. This chain connects TRBV4-1 to TRBJ2-5; 12 positions agree with TRBD2. The J segment lost 1 base and the V segment lost 2 bases, leaving 5 bases of the junction unmatched. Germline loops: CDR1 MGHRA, CDR2 YSYEKL. The CDR3 runs to 17 residues. The CDR3 bases are TGCGCCAGCAGCCAAACCGGACTAGCGGGGTTCCAAGAGACCCAGTACTTC. Its translation: CASSQTGLAGFQETQYF.

V is TRBV6-4 and J is TRBJ2-1, with 9 bases aligning to TRBD1. The CDR3 loop spans 16 amino acids. Germline V gene data show CDR1 as MRHNA and CDR2 as SNTAGT. The V segment lost 5 bases and the J segment 6 bases; nucleotides outside the gene matches: 11. The CDR3 nucleotides are TGTGCCAGCAGTCCCCCCGGGACAGGGCAGGGCAATGAGCAGTTCTTC. The encoded protein is CASSPPGTGQGNEQFF.

CDR3 coding DNA: TGTGCCTGGGGGGAGGGAGGCTATGGCTACACCTTC. The encoded protein is CAWGEGGYGYTF. The V gene is TRBV30, the J gene TRBJ1-2; D is ambiguous. Germline CDR1 is GTSNPN and CDR2 is SVGIG (reference sequence). This CDR3 is built from 12 residues. V was shortened by 5 bases and J by 4 bases, with 11 bases between the two germline ends.

The chain uses TRBV18 and TRBJ1-6, with 7 bases that match TRBD1. CDR3 length equals 13 residues. Looked up from germline, CDR1 is KGHSH and CDR2 is LQKENI. J was trimmed by 7 bases and V by 6 bases; bases with no gene match: 3. CDR3 bases: TGTGCCAGCTCCCGGGACAGCAATTCACCCCTCCACTTT. Translating it yields CASSRDSNSPLHF.

The chain joins TRBV2 to TRBJ1-1; 9 bases fit TRBD1. V shed 8 bases and J 3 bases; nucleotides not matched to a gene: 4. The CDR3 runs to 13 residues. Looked up from germline, CDR1 is SNHLY and CDR2 is FYNNEI. In DNA form, the CDR3 reads TGTGCCAGCTTGGACAGGGGATACACTGAAGCTTTCTTT. It encodes CASLDRGYTEAFF.

This chain uses TRBV24-1 with TRBJ2-5; a possible D gene is TRBD1 (5 bases). This CDR3 is 12 amino acids long. Germline V CDR1 and CDR2: KGHDR, SFDVKD. Trimming shortened V by 7 bases and J by 0 bases, and 5 bases separated the two germline ends. CDR3 region: CATRDNQETQYF. The CDR3 DNA sequence: TGTGCCACCAGGGACAACCAAGAGACCCAGTACTTC.

This chain links TRBV13 with TRBJ2-1; TRBD2 agrees at 11 bases. The trim removed 5 bases at V and 0 bases at J, leaving 12 bases unmatched. The germline V gene encodes CDR1 PRHDT and CDR2 FYEKMQ (reference sequence). The CDR3 extends over 19 amino acids. The CDR3 reads CASSTPSGGLTISYNEQFF. In DNA, the CDR3 is TGTGCCAGCAGCACCCCTAGCGGGGGGCTGACTATCTCCTACAATGAGCAGTTCTTC.

This chain links TRBV24-1 with TRBJ2-1, with D maybe TRBD2 (5 bases). The CDR3 is made up of 15 amino acids. CDR1 and CDR2 from the germline V gene are KGHDR and SFDVKD. V gave up 3 bases and J gave up 6 bases, with 14 bases separating them. The CDR3 bases are TGTGCCACCAGTGATCCCCGGGGTAGTGGCAATGAGCAGTTCTTC. It encodes CATSDPRGSGNEQFF.

The V and J genes are TRBV7-2 and TRBJ2-7; 9 nucleotides agree with TRBD2. The length of the CDR3 is 14 residues. The ends lost 3 bases at V and 5 bases at J; junction bases unmatched: 5. Germline V gives CDR1 SGHTA, CDR2 FQGNSA. The CDR3 region is CASSFPSGTNEQYF. The CDR3 region has the DNA TGTGCCAGCAGCTTTCCTAGCGGGACCAACGAGCAGTACTTC.

This clone appeared once. The CDR3 region is CATSGATADTEAFF. The DNA of the CDR3 is TGTGCCACGAGCGGAGCCACGGCCGATACTGAAGCTTTCTTT. The chain links TRBV10-3 to TRBJ1-1; D not resolved. The CDR3 extends over 14 amino acids. Germline values: CDR1 ENHRY, CDR2 SYGVKD. V was cut by 10 bases and J by 5 bases, with 20 bases left in between.

This rearrangement joins TRBV13 to TRBJ2-7; D is unresolved. The CDR3 totals 13 residues. The germline CDR1 and CDR2 sequences are PRHDT and FYEKMQ (reference sequence). The germline V and J ends were trimmed by 0 bases and 1 base, with 4 bases remaining between them. The CDR3 nucleotides read TGTGCCAGCAGCTTAGGTCGGTCCTACGAGCAGTACTTC. It specifies CASSLGRSYEQYF.